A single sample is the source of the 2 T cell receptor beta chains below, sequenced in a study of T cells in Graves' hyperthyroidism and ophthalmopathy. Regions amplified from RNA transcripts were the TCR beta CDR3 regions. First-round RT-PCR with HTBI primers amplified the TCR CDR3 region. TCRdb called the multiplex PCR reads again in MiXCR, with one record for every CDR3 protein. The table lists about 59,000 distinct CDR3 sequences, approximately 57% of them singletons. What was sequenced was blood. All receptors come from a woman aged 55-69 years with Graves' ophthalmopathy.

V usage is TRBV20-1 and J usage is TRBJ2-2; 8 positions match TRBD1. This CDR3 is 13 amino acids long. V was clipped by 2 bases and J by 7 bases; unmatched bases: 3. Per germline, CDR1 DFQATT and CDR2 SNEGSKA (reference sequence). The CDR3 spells CSARQGAHGELFF. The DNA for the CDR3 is TGCAGTGCTAGACAGGGGGCGCACGGGGAGCTGTTTTTT.

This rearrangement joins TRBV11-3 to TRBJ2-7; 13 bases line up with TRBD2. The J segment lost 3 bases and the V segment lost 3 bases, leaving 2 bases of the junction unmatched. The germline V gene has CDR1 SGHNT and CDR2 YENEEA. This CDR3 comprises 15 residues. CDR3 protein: CASSFGTSGDYEQYF. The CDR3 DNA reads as TGTGCCAGCAGCTTCGGGACTAGCGGGGACTACGAGCAGTACTTC.